Listed here is a single T cell receptor (beta chain). Trimming took off 7 bases at V and 1 base at J, with 13 bases between the two ends. Per the germline V gene, CDR1 is MNHEY and CDR2 is SVGAGI. CDR3 length equals 14 residues. The data are from a study of blood T cell repertoires in COVID-19. The wider study: Acute and convalescent COVID-19 specimens originated in the United States, Italy and Spain. The analysed material was cDNA or gDNA that came from T cells, B-cell-depleted T cells, or PBMCs.

The data were produced by immunoSEQ multiplex PCR, yet TCRdb's version contains in-frame clones alone and is incomplete. The data show 310,000 or so clones, around 90% seen once. This TCR was recovered from a woman in her forties or fifties who had recovered from COVID-19. Sequenced: peripheral blood. The chain combines TRBV6-5 with TRBJ1-1; a possible D gene is TRBD1 (5 bases). CDR3 sequence: CASTSRDPNTEAFF. The CDR3 DNA reads TGTGCCAGCACCTCCAGGGATCCGAACACTGAAGCTTTCTTT.